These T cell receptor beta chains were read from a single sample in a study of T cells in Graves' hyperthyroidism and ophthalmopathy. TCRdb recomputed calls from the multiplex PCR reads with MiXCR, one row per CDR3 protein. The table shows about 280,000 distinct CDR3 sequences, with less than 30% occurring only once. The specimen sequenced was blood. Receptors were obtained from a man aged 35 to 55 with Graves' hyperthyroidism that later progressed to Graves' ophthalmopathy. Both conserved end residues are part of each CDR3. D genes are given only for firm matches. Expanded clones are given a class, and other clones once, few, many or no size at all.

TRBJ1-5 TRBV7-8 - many CASSFSDNQPQHF TGTGCCAGCAGCTTCAGTGACAATCAGCCCCAGCATTTT
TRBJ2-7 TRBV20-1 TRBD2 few CSARTTSGRRYEQYF TGCAGTGCTAGAACGACTAGCGGAAGACGCTACGAGCAGTACTTC
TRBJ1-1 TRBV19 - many CASRGIRPETEAFF TGTGCCAGTAGGGGTATTCGGCCGGAGACTGAAGCTTTCTTT
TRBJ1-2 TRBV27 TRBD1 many CASSLERTGGANYGYTF TGTGCCAGCAGTTTAGAAAGGACAGGGGGTGCTAACTATGGCTACACCTTC
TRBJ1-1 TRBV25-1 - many CASSVGVGAFF TGTGCCAGCAGTGTAGGGGTTGGAGCTTTCTTT
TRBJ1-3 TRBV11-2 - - CASSPVLGARSGNTIYF TGTGCCAGCAGCCCGGTATTGGGGGCTCGATCTGGAAACACCATATATTTT
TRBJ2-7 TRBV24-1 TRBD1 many CATSDPTGHEQYF TGTGCCACCAGTGACCCGACAGGGCATGAGCAGTACTTC
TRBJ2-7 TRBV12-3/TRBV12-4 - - CASSYPNYEQYF TGTGCCAGCAGTTACCCGAACTACGAGCAGTACTTC
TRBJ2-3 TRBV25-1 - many CASSGLQGRGIDTQYF TGTGCCAGCAGTGGACTACAGGGTCGAGGTATAGATACGCAGTATTTT
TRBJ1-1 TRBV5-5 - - CASSNPGQPNTEAFF TGTGCCAGCAGCAATCCCGGACAGCCGAACACTGAAGCTTTCTTT
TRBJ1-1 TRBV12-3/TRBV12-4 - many CASSLKGEAFF TGTGCCAGCAGTTTAAAGGGTGAAGCTTTCTTT
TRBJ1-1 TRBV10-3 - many CAISELQGQGTEAFF TGTGCCATCAGTGAGCTCCAGGGTCAGGGGACTGAAGCTTTCTTT
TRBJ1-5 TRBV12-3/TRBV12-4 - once CASSLNLGGSNQPQHF TGTGCCAGCAGTTTAAATTTGGGGGGTAGCAATCAGCCCCAGCATTTT
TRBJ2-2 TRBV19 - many CASSIGGSGELFF TGTGCCAGTAGTATCGGGGGCTCCGGGGAGCTGTTTTTT
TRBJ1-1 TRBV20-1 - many CSALPYSEAFF TGCAGTGCCCTCCCCTATTCTGAAGCTTTCTTT
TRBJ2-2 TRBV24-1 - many CATSVGGELFF TGTGCCACCAGTGTTGGAGGGGAGCTGTTTTTT
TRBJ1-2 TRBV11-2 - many CASSSTHPQPGLGRGYTF TGTGCCAGCAGCTCCACTCACCCTCAACCGGGTCTTGGTCGTGGCTACACCTTC
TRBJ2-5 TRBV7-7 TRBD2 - CASSVTGLANQETQYF TGTGCTAGCAGCGTGACGGGACTAGCGAACCAAGAGACCCAGTACTTC
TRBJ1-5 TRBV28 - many CASSLEWGIYNQPQHF TGTGCCAGCAGTTTAGAATGGGGGATCTACAATCAGCCCCAGCATTTT
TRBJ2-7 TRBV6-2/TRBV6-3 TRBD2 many CASRLRGEGYEQYF TGTGCCAGCAGATTACGGGGGGAAGGCTACGAGCAGTACTTC
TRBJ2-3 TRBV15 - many CATSRSVNTQYF TGTGCCACCAGCAGATCGGTTAATACGCAGTATTTT
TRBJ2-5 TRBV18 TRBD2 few CASSPPTSGRKETQYF TGTGCCAGCTCACCCCCGACTAGCGGGAGGAAAGAGACCCAGTACTTC
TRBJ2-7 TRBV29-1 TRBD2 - CSVEGSGSSSYEQYF TGCAGCGTTGAAGGTAGCGGGTCTAGCTCCTACGAGCAGTACTTC
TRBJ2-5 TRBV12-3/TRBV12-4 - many CASSFEEGQETQYF TGTGCCAGCAGTTTCGAAGAGGGCCAAGAGACCCAGTACTTC
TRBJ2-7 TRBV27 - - CASSLSTGIRAEYF TGTGCCAGCAGTTTATCAACAGGAATTCGAGCGGAGTACTTC
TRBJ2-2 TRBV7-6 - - CASSLATVGGELFF TGTGCCAGCAGCTTAGCGACAGTCGGCGGGGAGCTGTTTTTT
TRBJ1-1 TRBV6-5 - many CASSLGGGGGTEAFF TGTGCCAGCAGTCTAGGGGGGGGCGGGGGCACTGAAGCTTTCTTT
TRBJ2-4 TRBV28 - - CASTKVDRKKNIQYF TGTGCCAGCACCAAGGTCGACAGGAAGAAAAACATTCAGTACTTC
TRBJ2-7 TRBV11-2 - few CASRRIRGAYEQYF TGTGCCAGCAGGAGAATCAGGGGGGCCTACGAGCAGTACTTC
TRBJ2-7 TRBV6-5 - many CASSYSFGRVSGEQYF TGTGCCAGCAGTTACTCGTTCGGGAGAGTCAGTGGCGAGCAGTACTTC
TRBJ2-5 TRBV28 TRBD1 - CASRGTDPQETQYF TGTGCCAGCAGGGGGACAGACCCGCAAGAGACCCAGTACTTC